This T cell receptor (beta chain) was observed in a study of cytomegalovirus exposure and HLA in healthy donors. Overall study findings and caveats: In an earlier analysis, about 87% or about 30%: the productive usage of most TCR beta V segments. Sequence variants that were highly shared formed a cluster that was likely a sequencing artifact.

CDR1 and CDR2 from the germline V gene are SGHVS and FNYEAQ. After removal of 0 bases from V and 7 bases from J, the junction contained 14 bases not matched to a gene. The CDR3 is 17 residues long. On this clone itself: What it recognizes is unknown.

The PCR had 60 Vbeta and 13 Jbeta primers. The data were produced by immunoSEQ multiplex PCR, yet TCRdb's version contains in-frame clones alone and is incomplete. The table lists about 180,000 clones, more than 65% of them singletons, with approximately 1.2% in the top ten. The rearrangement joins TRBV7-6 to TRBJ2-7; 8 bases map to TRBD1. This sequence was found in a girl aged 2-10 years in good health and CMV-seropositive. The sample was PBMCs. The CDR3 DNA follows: TGTGCCAGCAGCTTAGCCTTGAGGACAGGGAGTGCGAGGGAGCAGTACTTC. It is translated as CASSLALRTGSAREQYF.